One sample yielded the 12 T cell receptor beta chains listed below, sequenced in a study of Tregs in tolerant kidney transplant recipients. Only in-frame clones appear in the TCRdb table, and some are missing; sequencing was by immunoSEQ multiplex PCR. The data hold approximately 44,000 clones, with less than 97% observed a single time. Their antigens are not known. Sequencing was performed on Tregs from blood cultured with allogeneic cells. The receptors were sampled from a human donor in good health.

The gene calls are TRBV2 and TRBJ2-7; 7 bases align to TRBD1. The CDR3 contains 14 residues. Germline values: CDR1 SNHLY, CDR2 FYNNEI. V trimming: 6 bases; J trimming: 0 bases; junction bases outside the gene matches: 5. The CDR3 DNA is TGTGCCAGCAGGACCGGGACAGCCTCCTACGAGCAGTACTTC. It translates to CASRTGTASYEQYF.

This chain uses TRBV19 with TRBJ2-5; possibly TRBD1 for D (5 bases). The germline CDR1 and CDR2 sequences are LNHDA and SQIVND (reference sequence). V lost 5 bases and J 4 bases, leaving 11 bases between the germline ends. CDR3 length: 13 amino acids. CDR3 sequence reads: CASSAQGGETQYF. The CDR3 nucleotides read TGTGCCAGTAGTGCCCAGGGCGGAGAGACCCAGTACTTC.

The rearrangement uses TRBV30 and TRBJ2-2; 8 bases map to TRBD1. V shed 1 base and J 4 bases; nucleotides not matched to a gene: 5. The germline V gene has CDR1 GTSNPN and CDR2 SVGIG (reference sequence). The CDR3 covers 15 residues. The CDR3 here is CAWSAWTGSTGELFF. The CDR3 nucleotides are TGTGCCTGGAGTGCCTGGACAGGGAGCACCGGGGAGCTGTTTTTT.

This chain joins TRBV19 and TRBJ1-1; 7 nucleotides match TRBD1. This CDR3 comprises 13 residues. Germline V lookup: CDR1 LNHDA, CDR2 SQIVND (reference sequence). Trimming removed 6 bases from V and 5 bases from J; junction bases left unmatched: 6. CDR3 sequence (DNA): TGTGCCAGTAGCAAGACAGGGAAGACTGAAGCTTTCTTT. Its translation is CASSKTGKTEAFF.

J is TRBJ2-7 and V is TRBV23-1; 8 bases are a match to TRBD1. TRBV23-1 is an ORF for which the function is uncertain. The length of the CDR3 is 15 residues. The V and J ends lost 4 bases and 3 bases, in that order; junction bases with no gene match: 8. The CDR3: CASSLGSGGGYEQYF. CDR3 DNA: TGCGCCAGCAGTCTTGGGTCAGGGGGCGGCTACGAGCAGTACTTC.

In DNA form, the CDR3 reads TGTGCCAGCAGCCAAGGGGGAGAGCAGTACTTC. Its translation is CASSQGGEQYF. V is TRBV14 and J is TRBJ2-7; no clear D gene. Germline loops: CDR1 SGHDN, CDR2 FVKESK. The length of the CDR3 is 11 residues. V shed 1 base and J shed 7 bases, with 5 bases lying between them.

This chain joins TRBV18 and TRBJ2-7; TRBD2 might be the D (5 bases). The V end lost 3 bases, the J end lost 5 bases, and 11 bases lay between the germline ends. CDR1 KGHSH and CDR2 LQKENI come from the germline V gene. The CDR3 has 13 residues. This chain's CDR3 is CASSPSGIDEQYF. The CDR3, as DNA: TGTGCCAGCTCACCTTCGGGAATCGACGAGCAGTACTTC.

The rearrangement joins TRBV5-1 to TRBJ2-3, with D hard to call. Germline CDR1 SGHRS, CDR2 YFSETQ. This CDR3 is built from 14 residues. The V and J ends lost 1 base and 2 bases respectively, with 8 bases between them. This CDR3 is CASSLIVHTDTQYF. As DNA, the CDR3 is TGCGCCAGCAGCTTGATTGTTCACACAGATACGCAGTATTTT.

This chain joins TRBV10-3 and TRBJ2-5; D is perhaps TRBD1 (5 bases). Germline lookup yields CDR1 ENHRY and CDR2 SYGVKD. Trimming shortened V by 4 bases and J by 2 bases, and 14 bases separated the two germline ends. CDR3 length equals 15 residues. The chain's CDR3 is CAISGRVGEQETQYF. CDR3 sequence (DNA): TGTGCCATCAGTGGTAGAGTAGGGGAACAAGAGACCCAGTACTTC.

This chain joins TRBV2 and TRBJ2-5; possible D gene TRBD2, 6 bases. The germline V gene has CDR1 SNHLY and CDR2 FYNNEI. The CDR3 has 15 residues. V lost 4 bases to trimming and J lost 1 base, with 13 bases between them. The CDR3 bases are TGTGCCAGCAGTGCAGCTAGCGAAATCCAAGAGACCCAGTACTTC. Translated, it gives CASSAASEIQETQYF. The whole variable domain, remainder taken from reference TRBV2 and TRBJ2-5, is EPEVTQTPSHQVTQMGQEVILRCVPISNHLYFYWYRQILGQKVEFLVSFYNNEISEKSEIFDDQFSVERPDGSNFTLKIRSTKLEDSAMYFCASSAASEIQETQYFGPGTRLLVL.

The sample holds one count of this clone. J is TRBJ1-2 and V is TRBV7-9; D remains ambiguous. CDR1 SEHNR and CDR2 FQNEAQ come from the germline V gene (reference sequence). Between the trimmed V and J ends, which lost 1 base and 9 bases, there was a span of 6 bases. The CDR3 spans 11 residues. The CDR3 DNA reads as TGTGCCAGCAGCTTAGACCTGAGCTACACCTTC. It codes for CASSLDLSYTF. The whole variable domain, remainder taken from reference TRBV7-9 and TRBJ1-2, is DTGVSQNPRHKITKRGQNVTFRCDPISEHNRLYWYRQTLGQGPEFLTYFQNEAQLEKSRLLSDRFSAERPKGSFSTLEIQRTEQGDSAMYLCASSLDLSYTFGSGTRLTVV.

This clone was recorded only once. The rearrangement uses TRBV27 and TRBJ2-7; 11 bases agree with TRBD2. The trim removed 4 bases at V and 1 base at J, leaving 3 bases unmatched. Germline assignment: CDR1 MNHEY and CDR2 SMNVEV (reference sequence). This CDR3 is built from 15 residues. The CDR3 reads CASSSTSGGSYEQYF. As DNA, the CDR3 is TGTGCCAGCAGTTCCACTAGCGGGGGATCCTACGAGCAGTACTTC.